This TCR beta chain was recovered during a study of blood T cells in healthy people across ages. The individuals who served as donors were healthy Caucasians living in Russia, aged roughly 6 to 90. Germline trimming cut 6 bases from V and 9 bases from J; bases unmatched to any gene: 8. This CDR3 has 13 amino acids. CDR1 and CDR2 from the germline V gene are ENHRY and SYGVKD. The use of a sample-barcoded 5' primer and a J-beta primer mix characterized a second PCR of roughly 6 to 11 cycles. Each cDNA molecule was tagged by a template-switch adaptor with 12 random nucleotides. TCRdb re-called the 5' RACE reads with MiXCR, one entry per CDR3 protein. The data hold under 1 million distinct CDR3 sequences, with roughly 44% observed a single time. As regards this clonotype: This may arise from a read error, as a much more abundant clone is one base away.

The TCR originated in a man aged 60 to 75 in good health. The sequencing input was blood. This sequence joins TRBV10-3 and TRBJ2-7, with 10 bases fitting TRBD1. The CDR3 spells CAIRGTGADGQYF. The CDR3 bases are TGTGCCATCAGGGGGACAGGGGCGGATGGGCAGTACTTC.